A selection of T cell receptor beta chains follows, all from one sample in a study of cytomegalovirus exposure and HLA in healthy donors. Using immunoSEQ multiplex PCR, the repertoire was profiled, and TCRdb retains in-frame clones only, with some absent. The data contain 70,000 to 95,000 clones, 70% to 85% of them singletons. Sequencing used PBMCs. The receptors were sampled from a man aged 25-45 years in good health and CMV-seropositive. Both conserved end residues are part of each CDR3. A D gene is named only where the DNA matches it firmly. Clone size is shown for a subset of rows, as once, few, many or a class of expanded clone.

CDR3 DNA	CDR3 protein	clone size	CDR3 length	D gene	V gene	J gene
TGCAGCGTTGCCCAGGGGAACACCGGGGAGCTGTTTTTT	CSVAQGNTGELFF	few	13	NA	TRBV29-1	TRBJ2-2
TGTGCCAGCAGCCAAGGTAGCGTCGGTGGTACAGATACGCAGTATTTT	CASSQGSVGGTDTQYF	few	16	NA	TRBV14	TRBJ2-3
TGTGCCAGCGGTCCGACAGGGGGTGATCAGCCCCAGCATTTT	CASGPTGGDQPQHF	NA	14	TRBD1	TRBV27	TRBJ1-5
TGTGCCAGCACCCGTGGACTAGCGGGGGGAACCACAGATACGCAGTATTTT	CASTRGLAGGTTDTQYF	NA	17	TRBD2	TRBV7-3	TRBJ2-3
TGTGCCAGCAGCCGTACGTTTGGCAGGGACTCCGAGCAGTACTTC	CASSRTFGRDSEQYF	NA	15	NA	TRBV11-3	TRBJ2-7
TGTGCCAGCAGCTCTCGACAGGACACTGAAGCTTTCTTT	CASSSRQDTEAFF	NA	13	NA	TRBV11-1	TRBJ1-1
TGTGCCAGCAGCTCCGGCAGCGGAAAGACCCAGTACTTC	CASSSGSGKTQYF	few	13	NA	TRBV7-2	TRBJ2-5
TGTGCCAGCAGCGTAGGAGGGTGGGGGGTCAATCAGCCCCAGCATTTT	CASSVGGWGVNQPQHF	few	16	NA	TRBV9	TRBJ1-5
TGTGCCAGCAGGCCAGGGGGGAGCACCGGGGAGCTGTTTTTT	CASRPGGSTGELFF	NA	14	NA	TRBV6-5	TRBJ2-2
TGCGCCAGCAGCAAAGGGGGACTGGCCGGGACCCAGTACTTC	CASSKGGLAGTQYF	few	14	NA	TRBV4-1	TRBJ2-5
TGTGCCAGCAGTGAATATCGGACAGGGAAGGTCGAGCAGTACTTC	CASSEYRTGKVEQYF	NA	15	TRBD1	TRBV25-1	TRBJ2-7
TGTGCCAGCAGCGGGGGCCGGACTAGGGGGGAGACCCAGTACTTC	CASSGGRTRGETQYF	NA	15	NA	TRBV7-2	TRBJ2-5
TGCGCCAGCAGCTTGGGACAGAATAATTCACCCCTCCACTTT	CASSLGQNNSPLHF	NA	14	NA	TRBV5-1	TRBJ1-6
TGTGCCAGCAGTTCCTATGACAGGATATCTAATGGCTACACCTTC	CASSSYDRISNGYTF	once	15	NA	TRBV6-5	TRBJ1-2
TGCGCCAGCAGCCTCGCAGGCCATAATGAAAAACTGTTTTTT	CASSLAGHNEKLFF	few	14	NA	TRBV4-1	TRBJ1-4
TGTGCCAGTAGTATAAGGGACAGGGGCACAGATACGCAGTATTTT	CASSIRDRGTDTQYF	NA	15	TRBD1	TRBV19	TRBJ2-3
TGTGCCAGCAGAATAGCGGGTGGCCTAAAGGATACGCAGTATTTT	CASRIAGGLKDTQYF	few	15	TRBD2	TRBV28	TRBJ2-3
TGTGCCAGCACCAGTACCGGGACAGGGACAGATACGCAGTATTTT	CASTSTGTGTDTQYF	NA	15	TRBD1	TRBV9	TRBJ2-3
TGCAGCGTTGAAGGACAGACTAGCGCAGATACGCAGTATTTT	CSVEGQTSADTQYF	NA	14	TRBD2	TRBV29-1	TRBJ2-3
TGCGCCAGCAGCTCGGGCGGTTTGTCAGGGGACCAAGAGACCCAGTACTTC	CASSSGGLSGDQETQYF	NA	17	NA	TRBV5-1	TRBJ2-5
TGCAGCGTTGAAGTCAGCTCCTACGAGCAGTACTTC	CSVEVSSYEQYF	NA	12	NA	TRBV29-1	TRBJ2-7
TGCGCCAGCAGCCCCGGACTAGCGGGCTACGAGCAGTACTTC	CASSPGLAGYEQYF	NA	14	TRBD2	TRBV4-3	TRBJ2-7